This T cell receptor (beta chain) was profiled in a study of metastatic and nonmetastatic thyroid tumors. Study-level information: Repertoires of blood and of tissue (tumor or nodule) from malignant and benign thyroid patients were compared. Study-level findings and limits: Malignant thyroid tumors reportedly exceeded benign nodules significantly in TCR beta diversity, with the difference appearing in blood and tumor.

All patients were untreated before thyroid surgery. Per the original methods: For papillary thyroid cancer, a distant-metastasis classifier was constructed from CDR3 differences observed across clinicopathological groups. TCRdb reanalyzed the PCR reads via MiXCR. The V and J calls follow TCRdb's processing rather than the paper's. The sample has tens of thousands of clones, 10% to 15% seen once; the top ten hold 15% to 20%. There are many counts of this clone. The antigen is not known. Trimming removed 9 bases from V and 1 base from J; junction bases left unmatched: 6. The CDR3 loop spans 14 amino acids. Germline assignment: CDR1 LNHDA and CDR2 SQIVND (reference sequence).

This sequence was found in a female donor with papillary thyroid cancer or a benign thyroid nodule (not recorded which). Some clones in this sample may be carry-over from other donors' samples. Sequences were obtained from blood. The J gene is TRBJ2-1, the V gene TRBV19; 7 bases are a match to TRBD1. DNA for the CDR3: TGTGCCAGCAATAACAGGGGATCCTACAATGAGCAGTTCTTC. This gives the protein CASNNRGSYNEQFF.